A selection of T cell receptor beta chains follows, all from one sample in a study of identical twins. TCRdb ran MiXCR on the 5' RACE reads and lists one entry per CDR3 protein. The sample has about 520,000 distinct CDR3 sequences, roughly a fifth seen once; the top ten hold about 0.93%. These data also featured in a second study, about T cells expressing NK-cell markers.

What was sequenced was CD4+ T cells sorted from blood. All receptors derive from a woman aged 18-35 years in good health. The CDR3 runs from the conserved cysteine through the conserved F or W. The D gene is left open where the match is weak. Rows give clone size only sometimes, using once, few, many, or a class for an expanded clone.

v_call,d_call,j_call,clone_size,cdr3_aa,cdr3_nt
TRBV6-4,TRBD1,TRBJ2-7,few,CASRKTGTGPYEQYF,TGTGCCAGCAGAAAGACCGGGACAGGTCCCTACGAGCAGTACTTC
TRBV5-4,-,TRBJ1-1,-,CASSSRVVGRNTEAFF,TGTGCCAGCAGCTCCCGAGTTGTTGGCAGGAACACTGAAGCTTTCTTT
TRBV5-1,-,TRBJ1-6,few,CASSLGFGQNRNSPLHF,TGCGCCAGCAGCTTGGGCTTCGGACAGAATCGAAATTCACCCCTCCACTTT
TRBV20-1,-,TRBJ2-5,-,CSAYWHQETQYF,TGCAGTGCCTACTGGCACCAAGAGACCCAGTACTTC
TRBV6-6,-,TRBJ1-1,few,CASSREGVEAFF,TGTGCCAGCAGCCGAGAGGGGGTCGAAGCTTTCTTT
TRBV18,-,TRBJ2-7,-,CASSPRTGTITTYEQYF,TGTGCCAGCTCACCAAGAACCGGGACGATCACCACCTACGAGCAGTACTTC
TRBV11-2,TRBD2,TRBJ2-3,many,CASSPRPGLAGAGDTQYF,TGTGCCAGCAGCCCCCGCCCGGGACTAGCGGGAGCGGGAGATACGCAGTATTTT
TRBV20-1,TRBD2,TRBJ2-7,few,CSARDVAGGRYEQYF,TGCAGTGCTAGAGATGTGGCGGGAGGGCGCTACGAGCAGTACTTC
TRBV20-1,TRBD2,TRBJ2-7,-,CSARSTTSRGSYEQYF,TGCAGTGCTAGATCCACGACTAGCCGGGGATCCTACGAGCAGTACTTC
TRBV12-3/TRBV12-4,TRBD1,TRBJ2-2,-,CAGYRGNSGELFF,TGTGCCGGATACAGGGGAAACTCCGGGGAGCTGTTTTTT
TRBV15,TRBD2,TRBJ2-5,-,CATSRAIGLAGVQETQYF,TGTGCCACCAGCAGAGCGATTGGACTAGCGGGAGTTCAAGAGACCCAGTACTTC
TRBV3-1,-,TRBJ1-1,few,CASSRYGTGNTEAFF,TGTGCCAGCAGCCGCTATGGGACTGGGAACACTGAAGCTTTCTTT
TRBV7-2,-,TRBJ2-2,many,CASSFKDHYTGELFF,TGTGCCAGCAGCTTTAAGGATCACTACACCGGGGAGCTGTTTTTT
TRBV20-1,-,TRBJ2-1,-,CSATVGGSYNEQFF,TGCAGTGCTACTGTGGGGGGCTCCTACAATGAGCAGTTCTTC
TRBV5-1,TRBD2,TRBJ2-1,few,CASSLTSGKGYEQFF,TGCGCCAGCAGCTTGACTAGCGGGAAAGGCTATGAGCAGTTCTTC
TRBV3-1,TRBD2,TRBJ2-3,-,CASSQDFGLAGDTQYF,TGTGCCAGCAGCCAAGATTTTGGGCTAGCGGGAGATACGCAGTATTTT
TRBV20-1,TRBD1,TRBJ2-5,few,CSARTTGQAETQYF,TGCAGTGCTAGAACCACGGGACAGGCGGAGACCCAGTACTTC
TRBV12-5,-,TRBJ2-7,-,CASEGTGRYEQYF,TGTGCTAGTGAGGGGACGGGCCGCTACGAGCAGTACTTC
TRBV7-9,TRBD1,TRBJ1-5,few,CASSSQGARQPQHF,TGTGCCAGCAGCTCACAGGGGGCCAGGCAGCCCCAGCATTTT
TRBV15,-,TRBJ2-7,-,CATSRGGHRTYEQYF,TGTGCCACCAGCAGAGGTGGTCACAGAACCTACGAGCAGTACTTC
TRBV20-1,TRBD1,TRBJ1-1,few,CSARDGTGSTEAFF,TGCAGTGCTAGAGACGGGACAGGGAGCACTGAAGCTTTCTTT
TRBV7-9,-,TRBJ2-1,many,CASSPGLLYNEQFF,TGTGCCAGCAGCCCGGGACTCCTCTACAATGAGCAGTTCTTC
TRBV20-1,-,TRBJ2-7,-,CSARFQGRGEQYF,TGCAGTGCTAGATTCCAGGGGCGCGGCGAGCAGTACTTC
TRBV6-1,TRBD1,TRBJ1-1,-,CASTLTGGRTEAFF,TGTGCCAGCACTCTGACAGGGGGTCGCACTGAAGCTTTCTTT
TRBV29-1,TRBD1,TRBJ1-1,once,CSGWDRGNTEAFF,TGCAGCGGCTGGGACAGGGGGAACACTGAAGCTTTCTTT
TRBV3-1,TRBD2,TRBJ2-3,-,CASSGTSARTDTQYF,TGTGCCAGCAGCGGCACTAGCGCACGCACAGATACGCAGTATTTT
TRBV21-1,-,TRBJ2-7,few,CASSKDDSGKPTYEQYF,TGTGCCAGCAGCAAAGATGATAGCGGAAAACCTACCTACGAGCAGTACTTC
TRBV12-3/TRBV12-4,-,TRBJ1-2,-,CASSQIKGLGYTF,TGTGCCAGCAGTCAGATAAAGGGGCTCGGCTACACCTTC
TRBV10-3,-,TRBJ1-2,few,CAISESARYGYTF,TGTGCCATCAGTGAGTCGGCCCGGTATGGCTACACCTTC
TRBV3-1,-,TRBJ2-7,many,CASSHDEAEQYF,TGTGCCAGCAGCCATGACGAGGCCGAGCAGTACTTC
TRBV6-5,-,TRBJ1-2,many,CASSPTGYGYTF,TGTGCCAGCAGTCCCACAGGTTACGGCTACACCTTC
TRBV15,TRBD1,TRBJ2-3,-,CATSRGGRGLTDTQYF,TGTGCCACCAGCAGAGGGGGCAGGGGGCTTACAGATACGCAGTATTTT
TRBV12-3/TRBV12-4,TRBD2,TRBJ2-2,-,CASSQGGLVTGELFF,TGTGCCAGCAGCCAGGGAGGGTTGGTAACCGGGGAGCTGTTTTTT
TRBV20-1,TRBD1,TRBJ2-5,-,CSARDRVEETQYF,TGCAGTGCTCGGGACAGGGTGGAAGAGACCCAGTACTTC
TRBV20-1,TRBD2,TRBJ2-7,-,CSASAGGPLYEQYF,TGCAGTGCTAGCGCGGGAGGCCCTCTCTACGAGCAGTACTTC
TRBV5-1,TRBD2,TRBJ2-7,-,CASRTGTSDYEQYF,TGCGCCAGCAGAACCGGGACTAGCGACTACGAGCAGTACTTC
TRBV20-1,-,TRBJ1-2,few,CSAFLPSNYGYTF,TGCAGTGCTTTTTTACCTAGTAACTATGGCTACACCTTC
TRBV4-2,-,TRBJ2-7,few,CASSHGTAGEQYF,TGTGCCAGCAGCCACGGGACCGCCGGGGAGCAGTACTTC